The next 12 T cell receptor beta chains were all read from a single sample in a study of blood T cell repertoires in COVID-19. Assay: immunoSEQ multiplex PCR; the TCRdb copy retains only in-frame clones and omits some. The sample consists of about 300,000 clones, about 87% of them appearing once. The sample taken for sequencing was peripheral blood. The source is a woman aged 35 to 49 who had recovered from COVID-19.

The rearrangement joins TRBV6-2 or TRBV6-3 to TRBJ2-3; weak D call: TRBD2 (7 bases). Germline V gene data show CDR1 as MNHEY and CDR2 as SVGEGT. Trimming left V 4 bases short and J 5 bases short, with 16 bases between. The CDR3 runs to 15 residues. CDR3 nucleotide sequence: TGTGCCAGCAGTTCCCGGGGGGCACGTAGAGATACGCAGTATTTT. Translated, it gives CASSSRGARRDTQYF.

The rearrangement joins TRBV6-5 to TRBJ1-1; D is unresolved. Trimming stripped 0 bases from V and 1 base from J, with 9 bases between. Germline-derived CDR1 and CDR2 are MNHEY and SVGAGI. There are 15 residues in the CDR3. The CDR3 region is CASSYSEYGNTEAFF. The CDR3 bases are TGTGCCAGCAGTTACTCGGAGTATGGGAACACTGAAGCTTTCTTT.

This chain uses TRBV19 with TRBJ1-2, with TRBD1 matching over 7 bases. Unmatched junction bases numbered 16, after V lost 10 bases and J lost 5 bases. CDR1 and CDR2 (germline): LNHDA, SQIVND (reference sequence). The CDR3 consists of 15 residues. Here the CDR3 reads CATRIPVPGQYGYTF. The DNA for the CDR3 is TGTGCCACCCGTATCCCGGTGCCGGGACAGTATGGCTACACCTTC.

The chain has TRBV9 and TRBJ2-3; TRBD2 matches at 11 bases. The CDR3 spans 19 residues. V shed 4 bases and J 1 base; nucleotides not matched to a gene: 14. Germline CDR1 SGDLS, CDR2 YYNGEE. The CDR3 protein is CASSSTLSGGDPRTDTQYF. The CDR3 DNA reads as TGTGCCAGCAGCTCCACCCTTAGCGGGGGGGACCCTCGCACAGATACGCAGTATTTT. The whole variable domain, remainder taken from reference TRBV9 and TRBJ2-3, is DSGVTQTPKHLITATGQRVTLRCSPRSGDLSVYWYQQSLDQGLQFLIQYYNGEERAKGNILERFSAQQFPDLHSELNLSSLELGDSALYFCASSSTLSGGDPRTDTQYFGPGTRLTVL.

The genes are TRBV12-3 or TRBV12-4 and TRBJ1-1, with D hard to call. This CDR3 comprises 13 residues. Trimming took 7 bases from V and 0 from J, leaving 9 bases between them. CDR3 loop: CASTLTLNTEAFF. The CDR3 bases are TGTGCCAGCACCCTGACACTGAACACTGAAGCTTTCTTT.

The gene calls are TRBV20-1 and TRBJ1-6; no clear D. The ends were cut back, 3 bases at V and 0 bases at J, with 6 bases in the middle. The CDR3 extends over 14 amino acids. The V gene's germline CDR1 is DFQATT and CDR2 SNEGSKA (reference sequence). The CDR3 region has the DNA TGCAGTGCTAGTCTCAGCTCCTATAATTCACCCCTCCACTTT. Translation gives CSASLSSYNSPLHF.

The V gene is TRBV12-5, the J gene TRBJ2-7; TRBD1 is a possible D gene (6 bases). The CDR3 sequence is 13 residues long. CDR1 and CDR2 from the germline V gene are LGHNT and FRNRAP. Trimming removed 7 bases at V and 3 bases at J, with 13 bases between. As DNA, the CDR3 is TGTGCTAGTGCCCGTAGCAGGGGCTACGAGCAGTACTTC. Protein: CASARSRGYEQYF.

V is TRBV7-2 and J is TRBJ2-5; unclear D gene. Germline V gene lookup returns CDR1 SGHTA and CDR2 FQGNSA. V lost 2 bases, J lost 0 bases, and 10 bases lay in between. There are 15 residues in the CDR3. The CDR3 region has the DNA TGTGCCAGCAGCTTACAACGCGCCAACCAAGAGACCCAGTACTTC. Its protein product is CASSLQRANQETQYF.

The CDR3 reads CASSLRRGGSNEKLFF. The CDR3 region has the DNA TGTGCCAGCAGCCTACGACGCGGCGGGTCTAATGAAAAACTGTTTTTT. The gene calls are TRBV14 and TRBJ1-4; D is unresolved. The germline CDR1 and CDR2 sequences are SGHDN and FVKESK. The V and J ends lost 4 bases and 3 bases respectively, with 15 bases between them. CDR3 length equals 16 residues.

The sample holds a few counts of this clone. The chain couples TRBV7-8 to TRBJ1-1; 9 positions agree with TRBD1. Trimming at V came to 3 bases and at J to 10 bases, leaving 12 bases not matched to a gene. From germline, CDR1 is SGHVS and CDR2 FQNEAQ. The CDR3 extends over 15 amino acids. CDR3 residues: CASSLTGGASSGAFF. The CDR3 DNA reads TGTGCCAGCAGCTTGACAGGGGGTGCGAGTAGTGGAGCTTTCTTT. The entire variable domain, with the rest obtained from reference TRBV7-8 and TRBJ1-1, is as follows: GAGVSQSPRYKVAKRGQDVALRCDPISGHVSLFWYQQALGQGPEFLTYFQNEAQLDKSGLPSDRFFAERPEGSVSTLKIQRTQQEDSAVYLCASSLTGGASSGAFFGQGTRLTVV.

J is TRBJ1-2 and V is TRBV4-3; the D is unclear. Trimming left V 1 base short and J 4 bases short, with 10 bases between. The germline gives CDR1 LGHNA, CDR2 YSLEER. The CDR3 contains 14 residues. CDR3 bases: TGCGCCAGCAGCCAAGCCGGGTTCCTCTATGGCTACACCTTC. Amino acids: CASSQAGFLYGYTF.

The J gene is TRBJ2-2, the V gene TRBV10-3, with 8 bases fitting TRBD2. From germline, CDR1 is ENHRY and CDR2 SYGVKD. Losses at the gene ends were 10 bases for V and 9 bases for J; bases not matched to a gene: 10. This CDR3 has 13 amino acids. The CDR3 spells CASLGTSLRELFF. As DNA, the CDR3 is TGTGCCAGCCTTGGGACTAGTTTGAGGGAGCTGTTTTTT.